These 21 T cell receptor beta chains were sequenced from one sample in a study of monozygotic twins with inflammatory bowel disease. TCRdb re-called the 5' RACE reads; one entry per CDR3 protein, DNA not given. Its table records approximately 400,000 distinct CDR3 sequences. The specimen sequenced was blood. Receptors originate from a human donor with ulcerative colitis or Crohn's disease, or a healthy co-twin of an affected twin (not recorded which).

The chain employs TRBV12-3 or TRBV12-4 and TRBJ2-4; the D call of TRBD1 rests on TCRdb alone, since no DNA is present to check it. This CDR3 contains 15 residues. The CDR3 region is CASSFPGQGGDIQYF.

The genes are TRBV4-1 and TRBJ2-1. CDR3 length equals 15 residues. The germline CDR1 and CDR2 sequences are MGHRA and YSYEKL. This CDR3 is CASSQDSVGFGEQFF.

The CDR3 protein is CASSFPTSGTETQYF. The chain has TRBV7-9 and TRBJ2-5; TCRdb calls TRBD2, which cannot be checked without DNA. The CDR3 spans 15 residues. From germline, CDR1 is SEHNR and CDR2 FQNEAQ (reference sequence).

The gene calls are TRBV7-3 and TRBJ2-7; TCRdb designates TRBD2, a call that cannot be tested without DNA. The CDR3 runs 16 residues. CDR1 and CDR2 from the germline V gene are SGHTA and FQGTGA. The CDR3 sequence: CASSLTPGLTTREQYF.

V is TRBV7-6 and J is TRBJ2-5. The CDR3 extends over 15 amino acids. The germline V gene has CDR1 SGHVS and CDR2 FNYEAQ. This chain's CDR3 is CASSPLDGVLETQYF.

The chain combines TRBV28 with TRBJ2-5; TCRdb indicates TRBD1, and absent DNA this call remains unverified. CDR3 length: 12 residues. From germline, CDR1 is MDHEN and CDR2 SYDVKM. The CDR3 sequence is CATNLGGETQYF.

J is TRBJ2-5 and V is TRBV11-2; TCRdb's D call, TRBD1, is unchecked because there is no DNA. Germline CDR1 reads SGHAT; CDR2 reads FQNNGV. This CDR3 has 16 residues. This CDR3 reads CASSLDRTGGGETQYF.

CDR3: CARSSGLNTGDLFF. The chain joins TRBV7-2 to TRBJ2-2. Germline lookup yields CDR1 SGHTA and CDR2 FQGNSA. The CDR3 has 14 residues.

This sequence joins TRBV19 and TRBJ1-6. The length of the CDR3 is 13 residues. Germline V lookup: CDR1 LNHDA, CDR2 SQIVND (reference sequence). CDR3 residues: CASSITANSPLHF.

V usage is TRBV7-2 and J usage is TRBJ2-3; TCRdb designates TRBD2, a call that cannot be tested without DNA. The CDR3 totals 16 residues. Germline CDR1 is SGHTA and CDR2 is FQGNSA. This CDR3 reads CASSLGVAVTTDTQYF.

This chain connects TRBV5-1 to TRBJ2-5; TCRdb names TRBD1, which stays unverified in the absence of DNA. The germline gives CDR1 SGHRS, CDR2 YFSETQ. This CDR3 region has 15 residues. The CDR3 region is CASSLDRGDLGTQYF.

The V call is TRBV7-6, the J call TRBJ1-1. The CDR3 length is 12 residues. The V gene's germline CDR1 is SGHVS and CDR2 FNYEAQ. This chain's CDR3 is CASSSSGGEAFF.

This sequence joins TRBV20-1 and TRBJ2-3. Germline-derived CDR1 and CDR2 are DFQATT and SNEGSKA (reference sequence). CDR3 length: 14 amino acids. The CDR3 loop is CSASVISSTDTQYF.

The chain employs TRBV19 and TRBJ2-3; the TCRdb D gene call, TRBD2, has no DNA to confirm it. CDR3 length: 15 amino acids. Germline lookup yields CDR1 LNHDA and CDR2 SQIVND (reference sequence). CDR3: CASSITRRGADTQYF.

The chain employs TRBV7-2 and TRBJ1-4; with no DNA, the TCRdb D assignment of TRBD1 cannot be verified. The CDR3 covers 14 residues. The germline gives CDR1 SGHTA, CDR2 FQGNSA. CDR3 sequence: CASSLGGGNEKLFF.

This chain uses TRBV20-1 with TRBJ1-1. There are 16 residues in the CDR3. Germline-derived CDR1 and CDR2 are DFQATT and SNEGSKA (reference sequence). The CDR3 here is CSARAYGGLMNTEAFF.

V is TRBV10-3 and J is TRBJ2-6; TCRdb calls TRBD2, which cannot be checked without DNA. CDR3 length equals 16 residues. Germline lookup yields CDR1 ENHRY and CDR2 SYGVKD. This CDR3 is CAISERREAGANVLTF.

The CDR3 here is CASSPREEGTQYF. The V gene is TRBV7-2, the J gene TRBJ2-3; TCRdb's D call of TRBD2 is untestable without DNA. CDR1 is SGHTA, CDR2 FQGNSA, per germline. There are 13 residues in the CDR3.

The rearrangement links TRBV5-1 to TRBJ1-6; TCRdb proposes TRBD1, but this gene call is untestable without DNA. The CDR3 covers 15 residues. Germline CDR1 reads SGHRS; CDR2 reads YFSETQ. The CDR3 sequence is CASSFTGQYNSPLHF.

The chain joins TRBV5-1 to TRBJ1-2; there is no DNA to check the TCRdb D call of TRBD1. The CDR3 is 14 amino acids. Germline V gene data show CDR1 as SGHRS and CDR2 as YFSETQ. The CDR3 loop reads CASSLLATDYGYTF.

The chain couples TRBV3-1 to TRBJ2-7; absent DNA, TCRdb's TRBD1 call cannot be checked. The CDR3 is 14 residues long. Per the germline V gene, CDR1 is LGHDT and CDR2 is YNNKEL (reference sequence). CDR3 sequence: CASSPGQGGLEQYF.